These 5 T cell receptor beta chains share one sample of origin, sequenced in a study of identical twins. TCRdb reprocessed the 5' RACE reads with MiXCR, giving one entry per CDR3 protein. Of more than 1.5 million distinct CDR3 sequences in the sample, about 32% were seen once. Sequencing was performed on cord blood. These receptor sequences come from a newborn girl in good health.

This clonotype was found once. V and J are TRBV20-1 and TRBJ2-4; 7 bases align to TRBD2. Gene TRBJ2-7 matches the end of the DNA better, so the J call may be wrong. This CDR3 comprises 14 residues. Germline CDR1 is DFQATT and CDR2 is SNEGSKA (reference sequence). CDR3 in DNA: TGCAGTGCTAGAGGTAGGACTAGGGTCTACGAGCAGTACTTC. Translation gives CSARGRTRVYEQYF.

V is TRBV20-1 and J is TRBJ2-2, with unresolved D. This CDR3 contains 15 residues. Trimming stripped 3 bases from V and 0 bases from J, with 11 bases between. CDR1 is DFQATT and CDR2 is SNEGSKA in the germline V gene (reference sequence). CDR3 amino acids: CSASRALSNTGELFF. Written as DNA, the CDR3 is TGCAGTGCTAGTAGGGCCCTTTCGAACACCGGGGAGCTGTTTTTT.

Only a few counts were recorded for this clonotype. The chain links TRBV3-1 to TRBJ1-2; D call uncertain. Germline assignment: CDR1 LGHDT and CDR2 YNNKEL (reference sequence). V was clipped by 4 bases and J by 6 bases, with 9 bases between them. The CDR3 loop spans 12 amino acids. The CDR3 loop reads CASSRQVDGYTF. CDR3 DNA: TGTGCCAGCAGCCGGCAGGTCGATGGCTACACCTTC.

Worth noting for this clonotype: Germline and junction disagree at one end, which may indicate a read error. V is TRBV20-1 and J is TRBJ2-3; the match to TRBD2 covers 9 bases. The CDR3 runs to 18 residues. The germline gives CDR1 DFQATT, CDR2 SNEGSKA (reference sequence). In DNA, the CDR3 is TGCAGTGCTAGAGATCGATACAGCGGGGGGTCAGACACAGATTCGCAGTATTTT. This gives the protein CSARDRYSGGSDTDSQYF.

The sample holds many counts of this clonotype. The gene calls are TRBV6-5 and TRBJ2-7; TRBD1 agrees at 9 bases. Trimming cost V 0 bases and J 3 bases; bases outside gene matches: 3. Germline V gives CDR1 MNHEY, CDR2 SVGAGI. The CDR3 has 15 residues. The CDR3 coding sequence is TGTGCCAGCAGTTACTCTGGGACAGGGAGCTACGAGCAGTACTTC. Translation gives CASSYSGTGSYEQYF.